A selection of T cell receptor beta chains follows, all from one sample in a study of T cell responses to AZD1222 COVID-19 vaccine. Generated by immunoSEQ multiplex PCR, the TCRdb table keeps only in-frame clones and is missing some. Among 75,000 to 95,000 clones listed, roughly 88% were seen once. The material was peripheral blood, obtained on day 0 of AZD1222 vaccination. These receptors were collected from an adult in good health. Both conserved end residues are part of each CDR3. Fields, in order: D gene, J gene, clone size, V gene, CDR3 DNA, CDR3 protein. D genes are given only for firm matches. Some rows have no size entry. The others give once, few or many, or a class for an expanded clone.

D: NA
J: TRBJ2-3
size: NA
V: TRBV3-1/TRBV3-2
DNA: TGTGCCAGCAGCCCCGACAGAGATACGCAGTATTTT
CDR3: CASSPDRDTQYF

D: TRBD2
J: TRBJ2-5
size: NA
V: TRBV4-1
DNA: TGCGCCAGCAGCCAAGGGGGGACTAGCGGGGGTTTCCAAGAGACCCAGTACTTC
CDR3: CASSQGGTSGGFQETQYF

D: NA
J: TRBJ1-5
size: NA
V: TRBV27
DNA: TGTGCCAGCAGTTTAGGCGGTTGGGGGAATCAGCCCCAGCATTTT
CDR3: CASSLGGWGNQPQHF

D: NA
J: TRBJ1-6
size: NA
V: TRBV5-1
DNA: TGCGCCAGCAGCTCGGTCTCGAATTCACCCCTCCACTTT
CDR3: CASSSVSNSPLHF

D: NA
J: TRBJ1-3
size: NA
V: TRBV6-5
DNA: TGTGCCAGCAGTTACGGCAGCCCCTCTGGAAACACCATATATTTT
CDR3: CASSYGSPSGNTIYF

D: NA
J: TRBJ2-2
size: NA
V: TRBV4-3
DNA: TGCGCCAGCAGCCAAGATTCGGGCGGGGGCTACACCGGGGAGCTGTTTTTT
CDR3: CASSQDSGGGYTGELFF

D: TRBD1
J: TRBJ1-2
size: NA
V: TRBV6-1
DNA: TGTGCCAGCAGTGAAAGACAGGGGGCGTGGGGCTACACCTTC
CDR3: CASSERQGAWGYTF

D: NA
J: TRBJ1-4
size: NA
V: TRBV5-4
DNA: TGTGCCAGCAGCGAGAGTTGGAGTCGGCAAGAAAAACTGTTTTTT
CDR3: CASSESWSRQEKLFF

D: NA
J: TRBJ2-5
size: once
V: TRBV11-1
DNA: TGTGCCAGCAGGGGGGAAGGGACCCAGTACTTC
CDR3: CASRGEGTQYF

D: NA
J: TRBJ1-2
size: NA
V: TRBV12-5
DNA: TGTGCTAGTGGTTTGGTACCCACCCTGCAGATTGCTAACTATGGCTACACCTTC
CDR3: CASGLVPTLQIANYGYTF

D: NA
J: TRBJ2-1
size: once
V: TRBV28
DNA: TGTGCCAGCAGTTTACCTCCGGGACTCTTGAAACGAGAGTTCTTC
CDR3: CASSLPPGLLKREFF

D: TRBD1
J: TRBJ1-4
size: NA
V: TRBV5-8
DNA: TGTGCCAGCAGCTTCGACAGGGGTTTGGAAAAACTGTTTTTT
CDR3: CASSFDRGLEKLFF

D: TRBD1
J: TRBJ2-5
size: once
V: TRBV7-2
DNA: TGTGCCAGCAGCTTAACTACAGGGGTACAAGAGACCCAGTACTTC
CDR3: CASSLTTGVQETQYF

D: NA
J: TRBJ1-5
size: NA
V: TRBV27
DNA: TGTGCCAGCACCTCGTCAGGGAATCAGCCCCAGCATTTT
CDR3: CASTSSGNQPQHF